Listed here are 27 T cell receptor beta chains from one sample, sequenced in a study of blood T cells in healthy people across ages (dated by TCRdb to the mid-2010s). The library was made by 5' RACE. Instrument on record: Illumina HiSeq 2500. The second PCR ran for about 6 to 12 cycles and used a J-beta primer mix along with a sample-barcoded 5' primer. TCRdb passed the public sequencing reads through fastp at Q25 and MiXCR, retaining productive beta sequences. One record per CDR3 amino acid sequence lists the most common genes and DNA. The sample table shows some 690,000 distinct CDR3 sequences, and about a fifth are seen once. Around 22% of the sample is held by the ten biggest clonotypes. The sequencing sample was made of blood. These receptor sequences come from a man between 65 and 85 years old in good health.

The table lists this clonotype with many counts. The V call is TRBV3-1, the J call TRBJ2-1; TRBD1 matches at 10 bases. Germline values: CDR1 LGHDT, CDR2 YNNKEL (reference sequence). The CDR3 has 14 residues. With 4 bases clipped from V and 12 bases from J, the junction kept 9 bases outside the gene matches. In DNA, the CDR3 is TGTGCCAGCAGCCGACAGGGGGCTAATGGTGGGCAGTTCTTC. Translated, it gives CASSRQGANGGQFF.

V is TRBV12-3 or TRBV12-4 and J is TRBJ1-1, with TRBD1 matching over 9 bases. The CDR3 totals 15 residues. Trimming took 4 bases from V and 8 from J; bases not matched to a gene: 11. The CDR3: CASSSPGTGIGEAFF. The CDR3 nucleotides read TGTGCCAGCAGTTCCCCCGGGACAGGGATTGGAGAAGCTTTCTTT.

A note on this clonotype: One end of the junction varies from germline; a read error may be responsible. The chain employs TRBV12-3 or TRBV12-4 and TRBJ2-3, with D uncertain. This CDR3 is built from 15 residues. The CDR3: CASSFSEMSTDAQYF. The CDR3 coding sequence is TGTGCCAGCAGTTTTTCCGAAATGAGCACAGATGCGCAATATTTT.

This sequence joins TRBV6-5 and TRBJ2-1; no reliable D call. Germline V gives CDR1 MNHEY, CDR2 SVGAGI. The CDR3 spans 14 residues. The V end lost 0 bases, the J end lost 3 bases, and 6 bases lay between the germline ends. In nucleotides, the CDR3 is TGTGCCAGCAGTTACTCGACCAGCTACAATGAGCAGTTCTTC. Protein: CASSYSTSYNEQFF.

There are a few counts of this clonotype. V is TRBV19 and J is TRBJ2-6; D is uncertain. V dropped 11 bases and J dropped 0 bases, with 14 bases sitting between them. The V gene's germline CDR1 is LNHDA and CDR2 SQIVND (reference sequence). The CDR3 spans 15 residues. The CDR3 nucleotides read TGTGCCTCGCGGTGGGAAGTCTCTGGGGCCAACGTCCTGACTTTC. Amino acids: CASRWEVSGANVLTF.

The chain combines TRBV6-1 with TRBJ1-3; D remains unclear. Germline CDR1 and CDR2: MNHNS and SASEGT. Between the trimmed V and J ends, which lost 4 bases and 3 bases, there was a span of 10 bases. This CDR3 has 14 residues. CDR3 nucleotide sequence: TGTGCCAGCAGTGGACGAAGGGATGGAAACACCATATATTTT. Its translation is CASSGRRDGNTIYF.

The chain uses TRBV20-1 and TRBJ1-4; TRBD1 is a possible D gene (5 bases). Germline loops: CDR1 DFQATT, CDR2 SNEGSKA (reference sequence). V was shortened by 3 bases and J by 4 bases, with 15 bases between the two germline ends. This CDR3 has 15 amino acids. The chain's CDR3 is CSASLSRAGNEKLFF. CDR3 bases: TGCAGTGCTAGTCTTAGCAGGGCGGGTAATGAAAAACTGTTTTTT.

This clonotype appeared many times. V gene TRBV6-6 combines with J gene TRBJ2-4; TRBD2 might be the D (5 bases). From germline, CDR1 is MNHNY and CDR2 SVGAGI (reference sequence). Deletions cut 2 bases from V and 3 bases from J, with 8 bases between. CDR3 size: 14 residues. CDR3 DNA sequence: TGTGCCAGCAGTTACGCCCGGGACAAAAACATTCAGTACTTC. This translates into CASSYARDKNIQYF.

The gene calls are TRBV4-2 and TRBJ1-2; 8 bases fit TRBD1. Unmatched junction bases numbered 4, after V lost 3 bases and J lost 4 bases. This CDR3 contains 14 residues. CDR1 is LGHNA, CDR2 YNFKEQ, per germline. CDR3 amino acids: CASSQDRAAYGYTF. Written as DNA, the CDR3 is TGTGCCAGCAGCCAGGACAGGGCAGCCTATGGCTACACCTTC.

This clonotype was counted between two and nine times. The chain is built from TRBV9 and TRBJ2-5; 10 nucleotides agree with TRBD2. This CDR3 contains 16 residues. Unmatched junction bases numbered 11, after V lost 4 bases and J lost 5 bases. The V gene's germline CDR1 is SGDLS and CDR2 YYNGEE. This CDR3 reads CASSPPKRGGLETQYF. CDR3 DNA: TGTGCCAGCAGCCCCCCCAAGCGGGGGGGCCTTGAGACCCAGTACTTC.

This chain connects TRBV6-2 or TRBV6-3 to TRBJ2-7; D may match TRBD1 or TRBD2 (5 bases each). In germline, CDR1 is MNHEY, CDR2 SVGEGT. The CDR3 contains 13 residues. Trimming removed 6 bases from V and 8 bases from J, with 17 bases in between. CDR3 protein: CASRPAGSNQQYV. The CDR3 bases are TGTGCCAGCAGACCCGCAGGGAGCAACCAGCAGTACGTC.

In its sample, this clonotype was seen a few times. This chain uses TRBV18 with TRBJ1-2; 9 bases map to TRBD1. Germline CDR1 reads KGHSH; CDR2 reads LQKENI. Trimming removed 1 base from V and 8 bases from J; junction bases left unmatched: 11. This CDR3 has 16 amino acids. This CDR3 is CASSPQSPGQGDGYTF. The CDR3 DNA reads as TGTGCCAGCTCACCACAAAGTCCGGGACAGGGTGACGGCTACACCTTC.

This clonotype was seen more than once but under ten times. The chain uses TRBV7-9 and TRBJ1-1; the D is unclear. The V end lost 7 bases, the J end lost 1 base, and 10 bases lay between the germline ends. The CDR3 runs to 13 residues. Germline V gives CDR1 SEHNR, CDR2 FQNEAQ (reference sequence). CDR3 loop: CASIDVANTEAFF. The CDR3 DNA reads TGTGCCAGCATCGACGTCGCGAACACTGAAGCTTTCTTT. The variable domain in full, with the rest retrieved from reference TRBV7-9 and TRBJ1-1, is DTGVSQNPRHKITKRGQNVTFRCDPISEHNRLYWYRQTLGQGPEFLTYFQNEAQLEKSRLLSDRFSAERPKGSFSTLEIQRTEQGDSAMYLCASIDVANTEAFFGQGTRLTVV.

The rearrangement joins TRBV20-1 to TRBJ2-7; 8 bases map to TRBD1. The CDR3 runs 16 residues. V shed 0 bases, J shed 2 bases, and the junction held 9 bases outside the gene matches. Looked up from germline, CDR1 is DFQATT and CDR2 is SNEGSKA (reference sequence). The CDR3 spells CSARDPGRTGTYEQYF. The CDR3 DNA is TGCAGTGCTAGAGATCCTGGTCGGACAGGGACCTACGAGCAGTACTTC.

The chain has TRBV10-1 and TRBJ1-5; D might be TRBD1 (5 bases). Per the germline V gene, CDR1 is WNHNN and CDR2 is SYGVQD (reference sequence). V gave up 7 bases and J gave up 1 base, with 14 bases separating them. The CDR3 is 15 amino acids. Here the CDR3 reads CASTTGDGSNQPQHF. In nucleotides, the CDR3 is TGCGCCAGCACCACGGGGGACGGCAGCAATCAGCCCCAGCATTTT.

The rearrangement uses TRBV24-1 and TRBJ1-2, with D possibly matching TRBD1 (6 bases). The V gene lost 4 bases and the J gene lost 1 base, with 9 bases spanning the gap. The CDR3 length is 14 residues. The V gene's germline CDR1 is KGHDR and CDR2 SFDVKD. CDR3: CATSDQGINYGYTF. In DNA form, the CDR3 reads TGTGCCACCAGTGACCAGGGGATTAACTATGGCTACACCTTC.

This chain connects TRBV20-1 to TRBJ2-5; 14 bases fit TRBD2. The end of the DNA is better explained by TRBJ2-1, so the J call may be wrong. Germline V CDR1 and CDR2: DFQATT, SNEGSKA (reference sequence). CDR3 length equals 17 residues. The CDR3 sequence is CSVQTSGRAEYYNEQFF. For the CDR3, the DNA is TGCAGTGTCCAGACTAGCGGGAGGGCGGAGTATTACAATGAGCAGTTCTTC.

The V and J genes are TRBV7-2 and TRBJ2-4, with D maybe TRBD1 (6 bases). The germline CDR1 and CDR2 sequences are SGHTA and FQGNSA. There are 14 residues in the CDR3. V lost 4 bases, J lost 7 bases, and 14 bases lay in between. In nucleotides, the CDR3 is TGTGCCAGCAGCTCCGGACAGCCCAGGAACATTCAGTACTTC. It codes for CASSSGQPRNIQYF.

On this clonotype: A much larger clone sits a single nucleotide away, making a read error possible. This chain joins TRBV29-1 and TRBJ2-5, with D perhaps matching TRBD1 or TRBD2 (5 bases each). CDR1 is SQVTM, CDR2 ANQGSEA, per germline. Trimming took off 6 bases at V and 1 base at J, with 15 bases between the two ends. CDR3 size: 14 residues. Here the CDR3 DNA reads TGCAGCGTCCCTGGTGGGGGTACCCAAGAGACCCAGTACTTC. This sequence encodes CSVPGGGTQETQYF. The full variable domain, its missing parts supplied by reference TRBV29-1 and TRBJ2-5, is SAVISQKPSRDICQRGTSLTIQCQVDSQVTMMFWYRQQPGQSLTLIATANQGSEATYESGFVIDKFPISRPNLTFSTLTVSNMSPEDSSIYLCSVPGGGTQETQYFGPGTRLLVL.

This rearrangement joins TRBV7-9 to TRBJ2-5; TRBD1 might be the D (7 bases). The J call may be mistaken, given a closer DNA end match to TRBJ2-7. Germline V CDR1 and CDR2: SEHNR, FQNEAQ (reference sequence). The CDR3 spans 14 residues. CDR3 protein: CASSSVEGAYEQYF. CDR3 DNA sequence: TGTGCCAGCAGCTCCGTGGAGGGGGCGTACGAGCAGTACTTC.

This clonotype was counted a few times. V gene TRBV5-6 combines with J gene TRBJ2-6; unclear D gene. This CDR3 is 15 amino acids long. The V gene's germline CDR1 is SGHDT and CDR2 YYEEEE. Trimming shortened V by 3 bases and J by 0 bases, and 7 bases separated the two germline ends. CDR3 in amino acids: CASSSMSSGANVLTF. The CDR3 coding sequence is TGTGCCAGCAGCTCGATGTCCTCTGGGGCCAACGTCCTGACTTTC.

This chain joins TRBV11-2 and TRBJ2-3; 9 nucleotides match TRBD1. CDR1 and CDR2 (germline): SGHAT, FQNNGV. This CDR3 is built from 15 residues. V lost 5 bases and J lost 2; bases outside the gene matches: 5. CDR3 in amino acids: CASSQDRGPTDTQYF. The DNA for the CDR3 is TGTGCCAGCAGCCAGGACAGGGGTCCCACAGATACGCAGTATTTT.

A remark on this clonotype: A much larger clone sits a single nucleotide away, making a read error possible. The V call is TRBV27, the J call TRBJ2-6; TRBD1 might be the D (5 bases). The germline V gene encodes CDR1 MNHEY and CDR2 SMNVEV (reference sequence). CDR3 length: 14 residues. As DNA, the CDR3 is TGTGCCAGCCGTTTAGGGTCTGGGGCCAACGTCCCGACTTTC. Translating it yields CASRLGSGANVPTF.

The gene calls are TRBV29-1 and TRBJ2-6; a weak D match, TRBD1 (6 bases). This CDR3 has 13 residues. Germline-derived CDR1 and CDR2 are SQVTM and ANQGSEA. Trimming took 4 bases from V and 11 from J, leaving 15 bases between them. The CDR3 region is CSVVLQGTDVLTF. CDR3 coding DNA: TGCAGCGTTGTGCTCCAGGGGACCGACGTCCTGACTTTC.

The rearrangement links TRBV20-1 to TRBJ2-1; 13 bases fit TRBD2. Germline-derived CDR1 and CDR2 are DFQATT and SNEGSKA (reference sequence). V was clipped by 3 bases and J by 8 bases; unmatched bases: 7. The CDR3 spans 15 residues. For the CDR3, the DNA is TGCAGTGCTAGGCGCCCGGGACTAGCGGGACATGAGCAGTTCTTC. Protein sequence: CSARRPGLAGHEQFF.

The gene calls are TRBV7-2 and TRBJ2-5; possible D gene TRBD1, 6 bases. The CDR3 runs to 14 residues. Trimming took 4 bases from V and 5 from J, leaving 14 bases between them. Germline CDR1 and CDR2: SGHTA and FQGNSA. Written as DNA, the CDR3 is TGTGCCAGCAGCTGGGGGCAAGCAGTCGAGACCCAGTACTTC. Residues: CASSWGQAVETQYF.

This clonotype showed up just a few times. CDR3 DNA sequence: TGTGCCAGCTCCTCAAAGGCTTTGTACGAGCAGTACTTC. It codes for CASSSKALYEQYF. The chain couples TRBV18 to TRBJ2-7; D gene uncertain. Germline V gives CDR1 KGHSH, CDR2 LQKENI. This CDR3 is 13 amino acids long. Trimming removed 6 bases from V and 4 bases from J, with 13 bases in between. The full variable domain, its missing parts supplied by reference TRBV18 and TRBJ2-7, is NAGVMQNPRHLVRRRGQEARLRCSPMKGHSHVYWYRQLPEEGLKFMVYLQKENIIDESGMPKERFSAEFPKEGPSILRIQQVVRGDSAAYFCASSSKALYEQYFGPGTRLTVT.